This TCR beta chain was sequenced in a study of cytomegalovirus exposure and HLA in healthy donors. The PCR contained 60 Vbeta and 13 Jbeta primers. This table comes from immunoSEQ multiplex PCR, and its TCRdb copy is limited to in-frame clones, with some not included. The table has roughly 84,000 clones, around 78% seen once; the top ten hold 4.5% to 7%. Overall study results and limits: Reported findings show TCR beta sequences accurately forecast HLA-A and HLA-B alleles in most subjects.

Worth noting for this clone: Its specificity is unknown.

V lost 6 bases, J lost 6 bases, and 11 bases lay in between. CDR1 is SEHNR, CDR2 FQNEAQ, per germline (reference sequence). This CDR3 comprises 12 residues. This receptor was identified in a male donor in good health and CMV-seropositive. This chain uses TRBV7-9 with TRBJ1-1; no clear D. Sequences were obtained from PBMCs. The DNA of the CDR3 is TGTGCCAGCAGGCCAGACAAAGCTGAAGCTTTCTTT. It yields the protein CASRPDKAEAFF.